One sample yielded the 10 T cell receptor beta chains listed below, sequenced in a study of shared clonotypes between healthy human individuals. Repertoires were generated with immunoSEQ multiplex PCR, while TCRdb's copy carries only in-frame clones and drops some. This table holds some 580,000 clones, 97% found once. Material for sequencing was naive CD4+ T cells sorted from blood. The subset: CD45RA+ positively selected. The receptor source for this set is a woman in her 30s in good health.

The V call is TRBV5-5, the J call TRBJ1-5; TRBD1 might be the D (5 bases). This CDR3 has 16 residues. V lost 4 bases to trimming and J lost 3 bases, with 17 bases between them. Germline-derived CDR1 and CDR2 are SGHKS and YYEKEE (reference sequence). CDR3 in amino acids: CASSLLGTVHNQPQHF. The CDR3 bases are TGTGCCAGCAGCCTGCTGGGGACGGTCCACAATCAGCCCCAGCATTTT.

Only one count was recorded for this clone. The CDR3 sequence is CASRRQGGGYTEAFF. CDR3 DNA sequence: TGTGCCAGCAGGCGACAGGGTGGAGGTTACACTGAAGCTTTCTTT. The chain carries TRBV7-9 and TRBJ1-1, with 7 nucleotides matching TRBD1. The germline V gene has CDR1 SEHNR and CDR2 FQNEAQ (reference sequence). There are 15 residues in the CDR3. V lost 6 bases, J lost 3 bases, and 10 bases stayed unmatched.

The chain links TRBV28 to TRBJ2-1; D possibly corresponds to TRBD2 (5 bases). The CDR3 has 15 residues. The germline gives CDR1 MDHEN, CDR2 SYDVKM. Trimming left V 7 bases short and J 0 bases short, with 13 bases between. Here the CDR3 reads CASTRIGSSYNEQFF. The CDR3 region has the DNA TGTGCCAGCACCCGCATAGGGAGCTCCTACAATGAGCAGTTCTTC.

This rearrangement joins TRBV2 to TRBJ1-4; D not certain. Trimming cost V 3 bases and J 6 bases, with 11 bases left between them. There are 14 residues in the CDR3. Germline CDR1 reads SNHLY; CDR2 reads FYNNEI. The CDR3 nucleotides read TGTGCCAGCAGTGATGAAGGGCCGGATGAAAAACTGTTTTTT. It specifies CASSDEGPDEKLFF. Full variable domain (rest looked up from reference TRBV2 and TRBJ1-4): EPEVTQTPSHQVTQMGQEVILRCVPISNHLYFYWYRQILGQKVEFLVSFYNNEISEKSEIFDDQFSVERPDGSNFTLKIRSTKLEDSAMYFCASSDEGPDEKLFFGSGTQLSVL.

The CDR3 is CASSLGSLAGAIPQYF. Written as DNA, the CDR3 is TGTGCCAGCAGCTTAGGGTCTCTAGCGGGGGCCATCCCCCAGTACTTC. The chain combines TRBV7-8 with TRBJ2-5; 10 bases are a match to TRBD2. Germline CDR1 SGHVS, CDR2 FQNEAQ. The ends lost 1 base at V and 9 bases at J; junction bases unmatched: 11. CDR3 length: 16 amino acids.

The CDR3 bases are TGCGCCAGCAGCCAGGTTCTCTTCTACGAGCAGTACTTC. Translating it yields CASSQVLFYEQYF. This sequence joins TRBV4-1 and TRBJ2-7; D gene uncertain. CDR1 and CDR2 (germline): MGHRA, YSYEKL. V shed 3 bases and J shed 3 bases, with 9 bases lying between them. The CDR3 length is 13 residues.

V gene TRBV7-2 combines with J gene TRBJ2-2, with D maybe TRBD2 (5 bases). Trimming cost V 3 bases and J 3 bases, with 11 bases left between them. Germline lookup yields CDR1 SGHTA and CDR2 FQGNSA. The CDR3 loop spans 15 amino acids. CDR3 region: CASSFRGSDTGELFF. In DNA, the CDR3 is TGTGCCAGCAGCTTTCGAGGGAGCGACACCGGGGAGCTGTTTTTT.

The V call is TRBV5-8, the J call TRBJ1-5; unclear D gene. CDR3 size: 14 residues. CDR1 is SGHTS and CDR2 is YDEGEE in the germline V gene. The V and J ends lost 1 base and 3 bases respectively, with 8 bases between them. In DNA form, the CDR3 reads TGTGCCAGCAGCTTGCGGCAGGTCAATCAGCCCCAGCATTTT. Protein: CASSLRQVNQPQHF. Using reference TRBV5-8 and TRBJ1-5 for the parts outside the CDR3, the full variable domain is EAGVTQSPTHLIKTRGQQATLRCSPISGHTSVYWYQQALGLGLQFLLWYDEGEERNRGNFPPRFSGRQFPNYSSELNVNALELEDSALYLCASSLRQVNQPQHFGDGTRLSIL.

The CDR3: CAIGPGAGLNEQFF. CDR3 in DNA: TGTGCCATCGGGCCTGGGGCGGGTCTCAATGAGCAGTTCTTC. The chain carries TRBV10-3 and TRBJ2-1, with D tentatively TRBD1 or TRBD2 (5 bases each). The CDR3 is 14 residues long. Trimming cost V 8 bases and J 6 bases, with 17 bases left between them. CDR1 is ENHRY and CDR2 is SYGVKD in the germline V gene.

V gene TRBV5-1 combines with J gene TRBJ1-2; 7 positions match TRBD1. Germline CDR1 and CDR2: SGHRS and YFSETQ. This CDR3 has 15 amino acids. V dropped 6 bases and J dropped 4; count of bases not matched to a gene: 12. CDR3 protein: CASTERVGQPYGYTF. The CDR3 DNA reads as TGCGCCAGCACCGAGAGGGTGGGACAGCCCTATGGCTACACCTTC.